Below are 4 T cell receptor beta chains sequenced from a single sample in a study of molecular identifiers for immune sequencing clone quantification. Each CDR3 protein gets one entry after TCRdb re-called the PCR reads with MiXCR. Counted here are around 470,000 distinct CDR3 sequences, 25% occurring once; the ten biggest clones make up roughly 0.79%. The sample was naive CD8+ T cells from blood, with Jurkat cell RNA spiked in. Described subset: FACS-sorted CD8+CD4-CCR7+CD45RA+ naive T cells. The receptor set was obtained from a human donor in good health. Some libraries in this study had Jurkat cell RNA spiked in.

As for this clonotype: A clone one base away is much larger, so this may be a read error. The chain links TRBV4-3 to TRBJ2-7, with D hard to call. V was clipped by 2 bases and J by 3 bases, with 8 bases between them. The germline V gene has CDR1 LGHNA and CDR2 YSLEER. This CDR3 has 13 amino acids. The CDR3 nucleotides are TGCGCCAGCAGCCAATCTAACGGCTACGAGCAGTACTTC. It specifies CASSQSNGYEQYF.

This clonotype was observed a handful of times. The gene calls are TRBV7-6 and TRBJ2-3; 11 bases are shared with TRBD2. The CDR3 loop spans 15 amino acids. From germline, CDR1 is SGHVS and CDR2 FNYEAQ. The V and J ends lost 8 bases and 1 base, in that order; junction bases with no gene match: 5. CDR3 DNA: TGTGCCAGCGGCAAGACTAGCGGGGGCACAGATACGCAGTATTTT. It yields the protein CASGKTSGGTDTQYF.

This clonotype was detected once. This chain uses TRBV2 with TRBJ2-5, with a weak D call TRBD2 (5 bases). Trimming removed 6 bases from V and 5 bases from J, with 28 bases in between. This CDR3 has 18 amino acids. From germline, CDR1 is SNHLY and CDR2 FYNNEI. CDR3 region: CASSRLLVLAPRGETQYF. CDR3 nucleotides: TGTGCCAGCAGCCGACTACTAGTATTGGCCCCCCGAGGGGAGACCCAGTACTTC.

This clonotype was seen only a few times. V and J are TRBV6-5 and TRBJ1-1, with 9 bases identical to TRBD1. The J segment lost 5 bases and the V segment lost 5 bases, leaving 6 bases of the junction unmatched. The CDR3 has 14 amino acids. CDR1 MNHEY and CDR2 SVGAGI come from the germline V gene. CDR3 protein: CASSTWTGVTEAFF. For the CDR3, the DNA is TGTGCCAGCAGTACCTGGACAGGGGTTACTGAAGCTTTCTTT.